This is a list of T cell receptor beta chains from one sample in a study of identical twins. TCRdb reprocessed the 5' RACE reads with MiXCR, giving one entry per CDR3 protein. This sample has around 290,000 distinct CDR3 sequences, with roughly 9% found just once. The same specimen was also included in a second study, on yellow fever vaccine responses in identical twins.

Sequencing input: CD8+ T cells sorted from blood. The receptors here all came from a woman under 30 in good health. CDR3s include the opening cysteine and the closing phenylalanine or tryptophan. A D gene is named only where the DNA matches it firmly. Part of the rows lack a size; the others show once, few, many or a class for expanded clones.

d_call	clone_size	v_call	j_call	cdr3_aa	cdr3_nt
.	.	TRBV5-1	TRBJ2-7	CASSPSGGSSYEQYF	TGCGCCAGCAGCCCCTCGGGCGGGTCTTCCTACGAGCAGTACTTC
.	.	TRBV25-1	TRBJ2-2	CASRDMGTGELFF	TGTGCCAGCAGGGATATGGGGACCGGGGAGCTGTTTTTT
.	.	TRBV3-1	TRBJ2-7	CASSQGAGEPYEQYF	TGTGCCAGCAGCCAAGGGGCAGGGGAACCCTACGAGCAGTACTTC
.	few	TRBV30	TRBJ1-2	CAWSVGQGDGYTF	TGTGCCTGGAGTGTGGGCCAAGGAGACGGCTACACCTTC
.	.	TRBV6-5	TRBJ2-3	CASITGRGTDTQYF	TGTGCCAGCATTACGGGTCGGGGCACAGATACGCAGTATTTT
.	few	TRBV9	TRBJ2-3	CASSVETGTGADTQYF	TGTGCCAGCAGCGTAGAAACCGGGACGGGGGCAGATACGCAGTATTTT
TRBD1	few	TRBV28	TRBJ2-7	CASSPQTGLVQYF	TGTGCCAGCAGTCCCCAGACAGGGCTGGTGCAGTACTTC
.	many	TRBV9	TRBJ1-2	CASSGSGYGYTF	TGTGCCAGCAGCGGATCGGGGTATGGCTACACCTTC
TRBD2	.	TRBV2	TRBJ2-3	CASSGGLAGGPTDTQYF	TGTGCCAGCAGTGGGGGTCTAGCGGGAGGGCCGACAGATACGCAGTATTTT
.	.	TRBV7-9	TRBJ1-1	CASSLQRGLNTEAFF	TGTGCCAGCAGCTTACAGCGGGGCCTGAACACTGAAGCTTTCTTT
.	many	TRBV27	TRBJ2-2	CASSLDSSRTGELFF	TGTGCCAGCAGTTTAGACAGTAGTCGCACCGGGGAGCTGTTTTTT
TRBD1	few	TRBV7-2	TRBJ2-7	CASSLVRDRGYEQYF	TGTGCCAGCAGCTTAGTCCGGGACAGGGGCTACGAGCAGTACTTC
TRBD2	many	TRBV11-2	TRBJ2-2	CASSFPSTSPGELFF	TGTGCCAGCAGCTTTCCATCGACTAGCCCCGGGGAGCTGTTTTTT
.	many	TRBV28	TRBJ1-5	CASSLGYNDNQPQHF	TGTGCCAGCAGTTTAGGGTACAACGACAATCAGCCCCAGCATTTT
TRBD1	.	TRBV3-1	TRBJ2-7	CASSLGQGKDEQYF	TGTGCCAGCAGCCTTGGACAGGGGAAGGACGAGCAGTACTTC
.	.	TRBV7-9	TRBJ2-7	CASSSVGVPYYEQYF	TGTGCCAGCAGCTCCGTAGGGGTTCCCTACTACGAGCAGTACTTC
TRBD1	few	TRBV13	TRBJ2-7	CASSTRHRGRSSYEQYF	TGTGCCAGCAGCACGCGGCACAGGGGCCGAAGCTCCTACGAGCAGTACTTC
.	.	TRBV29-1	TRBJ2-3	CSADPFHKGTDTQYF	TGCAGCGCTGACCCCTTTCATAAGGGCACAGATACGCAGTATTTT
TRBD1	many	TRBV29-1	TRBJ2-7	CSVTGQVHYEQYF	TGCAGCGTGACGGGACAGGTACACTACGAGCAGTACTTC
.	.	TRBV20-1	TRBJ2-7	CSARDPPRTFSYEQYF	TGCAGTGCTAGAGATCCCCCTCGGACATTTTCCTACGAGCAGTACTTC
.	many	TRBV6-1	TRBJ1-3	CGLFSGNTIYF	TGTGGACTGTTCTCCGGAAACACCATATATTTT
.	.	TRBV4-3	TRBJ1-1	CASSQDKLFVRAFF	TGCGCCAGCAGCCAAGATAAATTATTTGTCCGAGCTTTCTTT
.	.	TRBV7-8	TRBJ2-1	CASSLDPNNEQFF	TGTGCCAGCAGCTTAGACCCAAACAATGAGCAGTTCTTC
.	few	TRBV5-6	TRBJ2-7	CASSLSGTEQYF	TGTGCCAGCAGCTTGTCCGGTACCGAGCAGTACTTC
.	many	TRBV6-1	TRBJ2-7	CASRQGGQYYEQYF	TGTGCCAGCAGACAGGGAGGCCAGTACTACGAGCAGTACTTC
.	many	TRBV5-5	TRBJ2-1	CASSRAGPDNEQFF	TGTGCCAGCAGCCGGGCGGGGCCGGACAATGAGCAGTTCTTC
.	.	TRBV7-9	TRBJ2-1	CASSLVGANEQFF	TGTGCCAGCAGCTTAGTAGGGGCCAATGAGCAGTTCTTC
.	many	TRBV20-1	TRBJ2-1	CSATRSGILGNEQFF	TGCAGTGCCACGCGTTCAGGGATTTTAGGCAATGAGCAGTTCTTC
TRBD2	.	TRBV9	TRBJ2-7	CASSVGPGGYEQYF	TGTGCCAGCAGCGTCGGTCCGGGGGGCTACGAGCAGTACTTC
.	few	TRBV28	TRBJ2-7	CASSLGQGQQQYF	TGTGCCAGCAGTTTAGGGCAGGGTCAACAGCAGTACTTC
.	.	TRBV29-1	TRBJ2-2	CSVEELGRQNTGELFF	TGCAGCGTTGAAGAGTTGGGGAGACAGAACACCGGGGAGCTGTTTTTT
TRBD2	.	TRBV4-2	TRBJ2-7	CASSQGLAGEPQYF	TGTGCCAGCAGCCAGGGACTAGCGGGGGAACCCCAGTACTTC
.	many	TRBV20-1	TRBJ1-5	CSARGPGRTNDIPINSNQPQHF	TGCAGTGCTAGAGGACCGGGACGGACGAACGATATCCCCATTAATAGCAATCAGCCCCAGCATTTT
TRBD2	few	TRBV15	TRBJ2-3	CATSRDPIRLGSGRRDTQYF	TGTGCCACCAGCAGAGACCCGATTAGGTTAGGTAGCGGGAGGCGAGATACGCAGTATTTT